This is a list of T cell receptor beta chains from one sample in a study of shared clonotypes between healthy human individuals. Method: immunoSEQ multiplex PCR; TCRdb's copy keeps in-frame clones and lacks some. The data contain some 1,600,000 clones, 95% to 99% of them singletons. The sequencing input was naive CD4+ T cells sorted from blood. These receptors were taken from a man younger than 40 in good health. CDR3s include the opening cysteine and the closing phenylalanine or tryptophan.

TRBV2	CASSEHRRRSSGNTIYF
TRBV2	CASRGAAHEQYF
TRBV6-6	CALRDTNYEQYF
TRBV27	CASSSPGRGRSTTGELFF
TRBV6-5	CASRSIYGTQYF
TRBV19	CASSIQGMGTSNEKLFF
TRBV5-1	CVSSSLKDARYNEQFF
TRBV19	CASTLPRSSYNEQFF
TRBV19	CASSVPGQGFGEQYF
TRBV2	CASSEYANQPQHF
TRBV9	CASSAGAGEETQYF
TRBV9	CASSVGAGSYNEQFF
TRBV7-2	CASSLARPGQETQYF
TRBV5-1	CASSLWGSGREDEQFF
TRBV7-2	CASSVQQGRPNIQYF
TRBV10-1	CASSDLRTGWVDEQYF
TRBV5-1	CASSLGGNRYEQYF
TRBV5-8	CASSPGTGGTSSYEQYF
TRBV29-1	CSVDPSSYGYTF
TRBV2	CASKGEEVRNQPQHF
TRBV19	CASSIVEGSGYEQYF
TRBV28	CASSPSELAGGPSLTDTQYF
TRBV9	CASSVGGTRHYEQYF
TRBV4-3	CASSQETGTGRYEQYF
TRBV28	CASSSPREQYF
TRBV11-3	CASSLDPSAGGEQYF
TRBV4-1	CASSQVTGGVGTGELFF
TRBV5-4	CASSLASGNPPNTQYF
TRBV27	CASSLGGYEQYF
TRBV18	CASSDGTATTEAFF
TRBV5-5	CASSLSLNRGTDGYTF
TRBV6-5	CASSRRGVKWYEQYF
TRBV29-1	CSVADLKTREKLFF
TRBV4-1	CASSQGSQTGLNTEAFF
TRBV2	CASSIDRMNEQFF
TRBV28	CASSLTRTGELFF
TRBV29-1	CSVSLRSPGREQYF
TRBV2	CASREEGAYEQYF
TRBV6-1	CASSATGSSNQPQHF
TRBV11-2	CASSPGTGNGYTF
TRBV5-1	CASSWDRAGEQYF
TRBV11-2	CASAPTGRTYGYTF
TRBV7-2	CASSRVRGSGEQYF